This is a list of T cell receptor beta chains from one sample in a study of T-cell memory formation after mild COVID-19. TCRdb used MiXCR to reprocess the 5' RACE reads, holding one entry per CDR3 protein. The sample lists under 450,000 distinct CDR3 sequences, 13% to 15% occurring once. Sequencing was carried out using PBMCs or a T cell subset sorted from them (not recorded which). The receptors originated from a man aged 18-30 years who had mild COVID-19 (a few samples of this study predate the infection). Cell type and time point are not known. Each CDR3 is given with its conserved first and last residue. A D gene is named only where the DNA matches it firmly. Clone size is shown for a subset of rows, as once, few, many or a class of expanded clone.

>-|TRBV5-5|-|TRBJ1-1
TGTGCCAGCAGACAGACGGGGAACACTGAAGCTTTCTTT
CASRQTGNTEAFF
>many|TRBV12-3/TRBV12-4|TRBD2|TRBJ2-5
TGTGCCAGCAGAAGACTAGCGGAAGAGACCCAGTACTTC
CASRRLAEETQYF
>-|TRBV7-9|-|TRBJ2-7
TGTGCCAGCCCACAGGAGCAGAACTTC
CASPQEQNF
>many|TRBV27|-|TRBJ1-5
TGTGCCAGCAGTTTACGGGGGGGTGGCAATCAGCCCCAGCATTTT
CASSLRGGGNQPQHF
>-|TRBV27|TRBD2|TRBJ2-1
TGTGCCAGCAGTCTAGGGACTAGAGGGGAGACCCAGTTCTTC
CASSLGTRGETQFF
>many|TRBV5-1|-|TRBJ1-1
TGCGCCAGCAGCTTGGCGGGGGCTGACACTGAAGCTTTCTTT
CASSLAGADTEAFF
>-|TRBV7-3|-|TRBJ2-3
TGTGCCAGCAGCTTTCTGTCGGGGGTTGAAGATACGCAGTATTTT
CASSFLSGVEDTQYF
>many|TRBV7-9|-|TRBJ2-5
TGTGCCAGCAGCGGAGGTGGGGGTCGGGAGACCCAGTACTTC
CASSGGGGRETQYF
>many|TRBV29-1|TRBD2|TRBJ2-3
TGCAGCGCCCCGGGAGGGGGCACAGATACGCAGTATTTT
CSAPGGGTDTQYF
>-|TRBV4-1|-|TRBJ1-6
TGCGCCAGCAGCCAAGATCTAATGGATAATTCACCCCTCCACTTT
CASSQDLMDNSPLHF
>many|TRBV7-9|-|TRBJ2-1
TGTGCCAGCAGCTTTAAGTCCGGATACAATGAGCAGTTCTTC
CASSFKSGYNEQFF
>many|TRBV5-1|-|TRBJ2-5
TGCGCCAGCAGCAAACAAAGGGCCCACCAAGAGACCCAGTACTTC
CASSKQRAHQETQYF
>-|TRBV9|TRBD2|TRBJ2-5
TGTGCCAGCAGCGCCGGGACTAGAGAGACCCAGTACTTC
CASSAGTRETQYF
>many|TRBV15|-|TRBJ2-5
TGTGCCACCAGCAATCAGTTTTCCCCGGGGGAGACCCAGTACTTC
CATSNQFSPGETQYF
>-|TRBV7-2|TRBD1|TRBJ1-5
TGTGCCAGCAGCGTCGACAGGGCCCTCAATCAGCCCCAGCATTTT
CASSVDRALNQPQHF
>-|TRBV9|TRBD1|TRBJ2-3
TGTGCCAGTGACAGGGGGATGAGCACAGATACGCAGTATTTT
CASDRGMSTDTQYF
>once|TRBV7-2|-|TRBJ2-7
TGTGCCAGCAGCTTCGGGGGCCCTTGGGGCGAGCAGTACTTC
CASSFGGPWGEQYF
>-|TRBV24-1|-|TRBJ2-2
TGTGCCACCAGTGATTTCAGAGAAACCGGGGAGCTGTTTTTT
CATSDFRETGELFF
>-|TRBV7-2|-|TRBJ2-3
TGTGCCAGCAGCTTTACTAGTGGGATCACAGATACGCAGTATTTT
CASSFTSGITDTQYF
>few|TRBV7-2|TRBD1|TRBJ1-2
TGTGCCAGCAGCTTAGGACAGGGAAAGAGCTATGGCTACACCTTC
CASSLGQGKSYGYTF
>-|TRBV7-8|-|TRBJ2-4
TGTGCCAGCAGCCCCACGAACGTCGGGGAGATTCAGTACTTC
CASSPTNVGEIQYF
>few|TRBV7-9|TRBD1|TRBJ1-1
TGTGCCAGCAGCTACAGGGGGCAGAACACTGAAGCTTTCTTT
CASSYRGQNTEAFF
>-|TRBV4-3|TRBD1|TRBJ2-1
TGCGCCAGCAGTCGGGCCGGGACAGGGGGGAACAATGAGCAGTTCTTC
CASSRAGTGGNNEQFF
>few|TRBV7-9|TRBD1|TRBJ1-2
TGTGCCAGCAGCCCGGGGACAGGAGGCCACTATGGCTACACCTTC
CASSPGTGGHYGYTF
>many|TRBV7-9|-|TRBJ1-1
TGTGCCAGCAGCTTCTCCCAGAACACTGAAGCTTTCTTT
CASSFSQNTEAFF
>-|TRBV3-1|-|TRBJ2-3
TGTGCCAGCACCCTCCGACAGGAAGGAGATACGCAGTATTTT
CASTLRQEGDTQYF
>many|TRBV12-3/TRBV12-4|TRBD1|TRBJ1-5
TGTGCCAGCAGTTCCAGGGGGGCAGGGTGGCAGCCCCAGCATTTT
CASSSRGAGWQPQHF
>many|TRBV7-8|-|TRBJ2-2
TGTGCCAGCAGCCCACGGGTTGGGGCCGCCGGGGAGCTGTTTTTT
CASSPRVGAAGELFF
>few|TRBV4-1|-|TRBJ2-5
TGCGCCAGCAGCCCTCACGGACAGCAAGAGACCCAGTACTTC
CASSPHGQQETQYF
>-|TRBV27|-|TRBJ2-1
TGTGCCAGCAGCCCACAGGCGGGGGCCCTCAATGAGCAGTTCTTC
CASSPQAGALNEQFF
>-|TRBV6-5|-|TRBJ1-1
TGTGCCAGCGAGGGCAGTTTGAACACTGAAGCTTTCTTT
CASEGSLNTEAFF
>-|TRBV5-1|-|TRBJ1-1
TGCGCCAGCAGCTCCGACAGCGGGACTGAAGCTTTCTTT
CASSSDSGTEAFF
>-|TRBV5-6|-|TRBJ2-7
TGTGCCAGCAGCTTGGCCTGGAAGGGCCCCTACGAGCAGTACTTC
CASSLAWKGPYEQYF
>-|TRBV3-1|-|TRBJ2-5
TGTGCCAGCGCCGACCCGGGGATCCAAGAGACCCAGTACTTC
CASADPGIQETQYF
>-|TRBV11-2|-|TRBJ1-1
TGTGCCAGCAGCAGAAAGAACACTGAAGCTTTCTTT
CASSRKNTEAFF
>-|TRBV20-1|TRBD1|TRBJ2-2
TGCAGTGCTCCTCGCAGGGGGCAATTTGGCGGGGAGCTGTTTTTT
CSAPRRGQFGGELFF
>many|TRBV3-1|TRBD2|TRBJ2-3
TGTGCCAGCAGCCAAGAACACGCGGGGGGGTCGACAGATACGCAGTATTTT
CASSQEHAGGSTDTQYF
>many|TRBV12-3/TRBV12-4|-|TRBJ1-4
TGTGCCAGCAGTTCCTGGGAGGGTCAGGACGAAAAACTGTTTTTT
CASSSWEGQDEKLFF
>many|TRBV5-1|-|TRBJ2-1
TGCGCCAGCGGGACTGACTACAATGAGCAGTTCTTC
CASGTDYNEQFF
>-|TRBV28|-|TRBJ1-5
TGTGCCAGCAGTCTTCCCGGGACCCACCCCGGCAATCAGCCCCAGCATTTT
CASSLPGTHPGNQPQHF
>-|TRBV7-2|-|TRBJ2-5
TGTGCCAGCAGCCCTAGGCGGTTGGAGACCCAGTACTTC
CASSPRRLETQYF
>many|TRBV24-1|TRBD1|TRBJ1-2
TGTGCCACCAGTGATCAGGGACAGCTCTATGGCTACACCTTC
CATSDQGQLYGYTF
>few|TRBV7-2|TRBD1|TRBJ2-7
TGTGCCAGCAGCTTGACAGGGGGGTACTCCTACGAGCAGTACTTC
CASSLTGGYSYEQYF
>many|TRBV12-3/TRBV12-4|TRBD1|TRBJ1-6
TGTGCCAGCGTTGGGACAGGGGATTCACCCCTCCACTTT
CASVGTGDSPLHF
>-|TRBV21-1|-|TRBJ2-3
TGTGCCAGCAAGTTGGGGCACACAGATACGCAGTATTTT
CASKLGHTDTQYF
>-|TRBV7-3|-|TRBJ2-5
TGTGCCAGCAGCTTAAACGACGGTTTCGAGACCCAGTACTTC
CASSLNDGFETQYF